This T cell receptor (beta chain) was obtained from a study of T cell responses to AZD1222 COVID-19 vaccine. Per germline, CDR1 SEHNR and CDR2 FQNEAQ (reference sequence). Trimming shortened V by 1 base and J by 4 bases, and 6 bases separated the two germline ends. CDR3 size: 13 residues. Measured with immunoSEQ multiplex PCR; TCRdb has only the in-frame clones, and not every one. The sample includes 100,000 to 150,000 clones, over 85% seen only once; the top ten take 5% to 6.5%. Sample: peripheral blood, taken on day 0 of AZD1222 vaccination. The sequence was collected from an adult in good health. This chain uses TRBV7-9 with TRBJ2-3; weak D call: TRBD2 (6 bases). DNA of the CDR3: TGTGCCAGCAGCTTAGGACTAGCAGATACGCAGTATTTT. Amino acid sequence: CASSLGLADTQYF.